Each of the 15 T cell receptor beta chains below was sequenced from the same sample in a study of human T cells and chemical hapten exposure. Time point of the sample: patch test 3, about 24 weeks after DPC sensitization. Treatment meaning: therapeutic diphenylcyclopropenone sensitization with weekly scalp DPC. One entry per CDR3 protein results from TCRdb running MiXCR on the RACE reads. The sample contains 50,000 to 60,000 distinct CDR3 sequences, roughly 12% of which appear only once. This specimen was whole blood, taken in connection with sensitization to the hapten diphenylcyclopropenone (DPC). These receptors came from a man aged 30 to 39 with alopecia areata. Some clones in this sample may be carry-over from other donors' samples.

This clonotype was counted many times. The J gene is TRBJ2-1, the V gene TRBV6-2 or TRBV6-3, with 13 bases matching TRBD2. The V and J ends lost 6 bases and 7 bases, in that order; junction bases with no gene match: 6. The CDR3 is 15 residues long. Germline V gene lookup returns CDR1 MNHEY and CDR2 SVGEGT. The DNA for the CDR3 is TGTGCCAGCAGCGAGGGACTAGCGGGGCCAAATGAGCAGTTCTTC. Translated: CASSEGLAGPNEQFF.

This clonotype was counted only a few times. The chain recombines TRBV7-6 with TRBJ2-5; maybe TRBD1 (6 bases). V was trimmed by 3 bases and J by 1 base, leaving 12 bases between them. This CDR3 is built from 15 residues. Germline CDR1 and CDR2: SGHVS and FNYEAQ. CDR3 coding DNA: TGTGCCAGCAGCTTTATCAGGGGCCCCCAAGAGACCCAGTACTTC. Its protein product is CASSFIRGPQETQYF.

This clonotype has at least ten counts. The chain joins TRBV7-8 to TRBJ2-2; 11 positions match TRBD2. The length of the CDR3 is 15 residues. Trimming at V came to 1 base and at J to 10 bases, leaving 5 bases not matched to a gene. Germline assignment: CDR1 SGHVS and CDR2 FQNEAQ. The CDR3 here is CASSLVAGGLSELFF. CDR3 bases: TGTGCCAGCAGCTTAGTAGCGGGGGGGCTTTCGGAGCTGTTTTTT.

This clonotype came up many times. The chain uses TRBV30 and TRBJ1-3, with D uncertain. The CDR3 covers 15 residues. V lost 7 bases and J lost 6, with 22 bases in between. The germline V gene has CDR1 GTSNPN and CDR2 SVGIG (reference sequence). Here the CDR3 DNA reads TGTGCCTCGGGTAGGCCGCCGGCTTGGGAAAACACCATATATTTT. Translated: CASGRPPAWENTIYF.

This clonotype showed up just a few times. The V and J genes are TRBV12-3 or TRBV12-4 and TRBJ2-7; D might be TRBD1 (7 bases). Trimming stripped 7 bases from V and 4 bases from J, with 29 bases between. This CDR3 has 18 amino acids. Here the CDR3 reads CASTAAGGTARSLYEQYF. In nucleotides, the CDR3 is TGTGCCAGCACAGCTGCTGGGGGGACAGCCAGGTCCCTTTACGAGCAGTACTTC.

With regard to this clonotype: This may arise from a read error, as a much more abundant clone is one base away. The genes are TRBV18 and TRBJ2-4, with a possible D match to TRBD2 (6 bases). The CDR3 extends over 14 amino acids. The V gene's germline CDR1 is KGHSH and CDR2 LQKENI. CDR3 sequence: CVSSPPGGENIQYF. CDR3 DNA: TGTGTCAGCTCACCACCCGGAGGGGAAAACATTCAGTACTTC. The full variable domain, in which reference TRBV18 and TRBJ2-4 provide the parts outside the CDR3, is NAGVMQNPRHLVRRRGQEARLRCSPMKGHSHVYWYRQLPEEGLKFMVYLQKENIIDESGMPKERFSAEFPKEGPSILRIQQVVRGDSAAYFCVSSPPGGENIQYFGAGTRLSVL.

The chain recombines TRBV12-3 or TRBV12-4 with TRBJ2-7; 9 bases agree with TRBD1. The CDR3 consists of 13 residues. J was trimmed by 5 bases and V by 10 bases; bases with no gene match: 9. CDR3 sequence reads: CAIRGTGWNEQYF. CDR3 sequence (DNA): TGTGCCATCAGAGGGACAGGGTGGAACGAGCAGTACTTC.

This clonotype has ten or more counts. CDR3 bases: TGTGCCAGCAGCCCCCCCCGGCAGGGCCAATATGGCTACACCTTC. This encodes CASSPPRQGQYGYTF. V is TRBV7-2 and J is TRBJ1-2; maybe TRBD1 (5 bases). From germline, CDR1 is SGHTA and CDR2 FQGNSA. V was clipped by 5 bases and J by 5 bases, with 18 bases between them. The CDR3 consists of 15 residues.

This clonotype was observed a handful of times. V gene TRBV7-9 combines with J gene TRBJ2-2; unclear D gene. Looked up from germline, CDR1 is SEHNR and CDR2 is FQNEAQ (reference sequence). Trimming took off 6 bases at V and 2 bases at J, with 7 bases between the two ends. CDR3 size: 13 residues. CDR3 sequence (DNA): TGTGCCAGCAGAGGCAGCAACACCGGGGAGCTGTTTTTT. Amino acid sequence: CASRGSNTGELFF.

This clonotype was found many times. CDR3 sequence: CASSLGGEFLGEQFF. The DNA of the CDR3 is TGTGCCAGCAGCTTAGGTGGCGAGTTCCTCGGGGAGCAGTTCTTC. V gene TRBV7-6 combines with J gene TRBJ2-1, with D unresolved. The CDR3 loop spans 15 amino acids. Trimming shortened V by 1 base and J by 10 bases, and 17 bases separated the two germline ends. The germline V gene encodes CDR1 SGHVS and CDR2 FNYEAQ.

This clonotype was seen repeatedly, ten times or more. The V call is TRBV7-8, the J call TRBJ2-3, with 7 bases matching TRBD1. Germline CDR1 and CDR2: SGHVS and FQNEAQ. V shed 3 bases, J shed 1 base, and the junction held 7 bases outside the gene matches. The CDR3 loop spans 16 amino acids. The CDR3 DNA sequence: TGTGCCAGCAGCTTGGCCGGGACAGCCCGCACAGATACGCAGTATTTT. Translated: CASSLAGTARTDTQYF.

There are many counts of this clonotype. This chain uses TRBV18 with TRBJ1-6; D may be TRBD1 (5 bases). The CDR3 has 14 amino acids. Germline V CDR1 and CDR2: KGHSH, LQKENI. V lost 0 bases to trimming and J lost 8 bases, with 8 bases between them. The CDR3, as DNA: TGTGCCAGCTCACCACCTGGGACGGATTCACCCCTCCACTTT. Its protein is CASSPPGTDSPLHF.

A few counts support this clonotype. This chain joins TRBV28 and TRBJ1-1, with D uncertain. V lost 6 bases to trimming and J lost 5 bases, with 10 bases between them. Per germline, CDR1 MDHEN and CDR2 SYDVKM. The CDR3 has 12 amino acids. CDR3 loop: CASSTRYTEAFF. The CDR3 DNA follows: TGTGCCAGCAGCACACGTTATACTGAAGCTTTCTTT.

This clonotype was seen a handful of times. The chain employs TRBV20-1 and TRBJ2-3; TRBD2 matches 8 bases. The CDR3 sequence is 17 residues long. V trimming: 0 bases; J trimming: 2 bases; junction bases outside the gene matches: 10. CDR1 and CDR2 from the germline V gene are DFQATT and SNEGSKA (reference sequence). The CDR3 reads CSARDRRSGTYTDTQYF. As DNA, the CDR3 is TGCAGTGCTAGAGACCGACGTAGCGGGACCTACACAGATACGCAGTATTTT.

This clonotype was detected a few times. V gene TRBV7-9 combines with J gene TRBJ1-4; D may be TRBD1 (6 bases). V gave up 1 base and J gave up 8 bases, with 14 bases separating them. CDR1 and CDR2 from the germline V gene are SEHNR and FQNEAQ (reference sequence). There are 15 residues in the CDR3. DNA for the CDR3: TGTGCCAGCAGCTTAGAGGGGGGCTCTGGCGAAAAACTGTTTTTT. This sequence encodes CASSLEGGSGEKLFF.